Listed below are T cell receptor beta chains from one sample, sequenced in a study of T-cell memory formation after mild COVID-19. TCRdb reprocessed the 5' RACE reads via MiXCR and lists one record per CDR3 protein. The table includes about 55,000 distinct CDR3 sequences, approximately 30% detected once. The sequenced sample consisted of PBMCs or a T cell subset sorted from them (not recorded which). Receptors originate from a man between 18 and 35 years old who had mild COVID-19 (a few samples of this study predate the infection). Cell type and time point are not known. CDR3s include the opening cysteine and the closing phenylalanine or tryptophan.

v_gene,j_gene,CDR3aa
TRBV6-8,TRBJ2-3,CASSGLVPDTQYF
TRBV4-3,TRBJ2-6,CASSQGGGSAGANVLTF
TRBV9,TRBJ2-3,CASSVHWGGITDTQYF
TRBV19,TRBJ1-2,CASSIPPGSGGYTF
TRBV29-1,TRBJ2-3,CSVEVGPSTDTQYF
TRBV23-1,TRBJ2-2,CASSQITGELFF
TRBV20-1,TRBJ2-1,CSADTSGGANEQFF
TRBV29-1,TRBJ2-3,CSVGTGRTDTQYF
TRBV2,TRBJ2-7,CASRAGGPSYEQYF
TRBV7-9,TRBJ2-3,CASSFQSGELSDTQYF
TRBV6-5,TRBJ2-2,CASSYGHTGELFF
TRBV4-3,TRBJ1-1,CASSPREQGWNTEAFF
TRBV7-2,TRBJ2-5,CASIGATGGHKTQYF
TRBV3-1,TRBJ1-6,CASSPTGFYNSPLHF
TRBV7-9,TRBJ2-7,CASSLESHPYEQYF
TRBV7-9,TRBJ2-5,CASSYTGIKETQYF